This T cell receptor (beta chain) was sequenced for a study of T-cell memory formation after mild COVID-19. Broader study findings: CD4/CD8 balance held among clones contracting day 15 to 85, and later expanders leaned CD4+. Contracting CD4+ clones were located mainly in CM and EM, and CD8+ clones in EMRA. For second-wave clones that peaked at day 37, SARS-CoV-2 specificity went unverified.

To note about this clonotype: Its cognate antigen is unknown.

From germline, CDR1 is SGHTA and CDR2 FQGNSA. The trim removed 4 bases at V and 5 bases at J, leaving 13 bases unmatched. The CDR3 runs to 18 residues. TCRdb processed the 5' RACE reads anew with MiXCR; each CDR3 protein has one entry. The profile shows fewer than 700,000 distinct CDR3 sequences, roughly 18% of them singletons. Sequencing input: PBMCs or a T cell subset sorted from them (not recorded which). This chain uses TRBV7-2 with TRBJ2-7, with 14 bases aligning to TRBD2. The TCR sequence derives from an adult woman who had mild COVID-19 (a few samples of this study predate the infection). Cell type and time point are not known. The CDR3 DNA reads TGTGCCAGCAGCTCGCCGGGACTAGCGGGAGTACGGGGGCACGAGCAGTACTTC. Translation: CASSSPGLAGVRGHEQYF.